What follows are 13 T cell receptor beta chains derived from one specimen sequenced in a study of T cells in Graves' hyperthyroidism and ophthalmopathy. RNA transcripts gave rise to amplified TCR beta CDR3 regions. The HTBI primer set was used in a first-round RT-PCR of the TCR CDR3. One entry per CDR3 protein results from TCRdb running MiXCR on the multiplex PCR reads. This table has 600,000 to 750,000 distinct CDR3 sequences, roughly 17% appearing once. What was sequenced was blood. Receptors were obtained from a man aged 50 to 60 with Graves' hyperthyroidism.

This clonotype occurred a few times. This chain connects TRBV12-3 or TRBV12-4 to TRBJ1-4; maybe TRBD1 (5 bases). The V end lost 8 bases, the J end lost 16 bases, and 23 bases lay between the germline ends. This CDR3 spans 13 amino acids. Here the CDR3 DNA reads TGTGCCAGCTCCAGATCGACAGCTCGCACGGAGTTTTTT. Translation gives CASSRSTARTEFF.

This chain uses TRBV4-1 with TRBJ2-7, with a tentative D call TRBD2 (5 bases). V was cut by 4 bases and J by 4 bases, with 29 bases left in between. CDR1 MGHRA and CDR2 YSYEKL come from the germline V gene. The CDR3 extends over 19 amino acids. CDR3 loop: CASSPSALLARREGYEQYF. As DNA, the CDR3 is TGCGCCAGCAGCCCCTCGGCCCTCCTAGCTAGAAGGGAAGGGTACGAGCAGTACTTC.

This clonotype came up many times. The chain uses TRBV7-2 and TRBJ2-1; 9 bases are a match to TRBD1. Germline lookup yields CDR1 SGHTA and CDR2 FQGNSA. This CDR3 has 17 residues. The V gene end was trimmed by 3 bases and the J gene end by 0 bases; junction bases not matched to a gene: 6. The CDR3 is CASSFLGTGSSYNEQFF. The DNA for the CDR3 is TGTGCCAGCAGCTTCCTCGGGACAGGGAGCTCCTACAATGAGCAGTTCTTC.

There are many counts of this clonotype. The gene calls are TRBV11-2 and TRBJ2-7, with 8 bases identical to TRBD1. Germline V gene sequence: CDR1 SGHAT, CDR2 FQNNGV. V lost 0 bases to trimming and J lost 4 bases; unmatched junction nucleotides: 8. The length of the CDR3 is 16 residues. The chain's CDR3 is CASSLDPGRGPYEQYF. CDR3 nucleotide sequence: TGTGCCAGCAGCTTAGACCCCGGCAGGGGGCCTTACGAGCAGTACTTC. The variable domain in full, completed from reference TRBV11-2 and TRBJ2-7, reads EAGVAQSPRYKIIEKRQSVAFWCNPISGHATLYWYQQILGQGPKLLIQFQNNGVVDDSQLPKDRFSAERLKGVDSTLKIQPAKLEDSAVYLCASSLDPGRGPYEQYFGPGTRLTVT.

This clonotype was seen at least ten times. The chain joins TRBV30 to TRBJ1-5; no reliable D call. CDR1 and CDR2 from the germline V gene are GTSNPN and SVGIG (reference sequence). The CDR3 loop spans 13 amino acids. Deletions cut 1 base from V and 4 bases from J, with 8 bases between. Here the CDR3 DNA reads TGTGCCTGGAGTGCCCGTCTTAATCAGCCCCAGCATTTT. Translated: CAWSARLNQPQHF.

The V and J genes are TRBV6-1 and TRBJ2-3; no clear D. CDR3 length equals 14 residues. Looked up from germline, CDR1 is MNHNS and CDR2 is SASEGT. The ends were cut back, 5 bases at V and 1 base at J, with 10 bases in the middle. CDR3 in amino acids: CASSRQTGTDTQYF. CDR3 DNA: TGTGCCAGCAGTCGGCAAACGGGCACAGATACGCAGTATTTT.

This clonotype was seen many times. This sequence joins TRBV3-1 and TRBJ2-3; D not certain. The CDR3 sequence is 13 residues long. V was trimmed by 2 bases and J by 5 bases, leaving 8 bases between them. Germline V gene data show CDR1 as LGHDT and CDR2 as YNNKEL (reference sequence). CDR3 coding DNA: TGTGCCAGCAGCCAAAGGCGCGGAGATACGCAGTATTTT. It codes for CASSQRRGDTQYF.

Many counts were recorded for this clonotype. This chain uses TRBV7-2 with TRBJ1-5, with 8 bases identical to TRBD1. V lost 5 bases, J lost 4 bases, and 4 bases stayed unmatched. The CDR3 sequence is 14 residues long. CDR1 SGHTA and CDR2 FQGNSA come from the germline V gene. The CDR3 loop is CASSKRQGNQPQHF. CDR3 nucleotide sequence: TGTGCCAGCAGCAAACGACAGGGGAATCAGCCCCAGCATTTT.

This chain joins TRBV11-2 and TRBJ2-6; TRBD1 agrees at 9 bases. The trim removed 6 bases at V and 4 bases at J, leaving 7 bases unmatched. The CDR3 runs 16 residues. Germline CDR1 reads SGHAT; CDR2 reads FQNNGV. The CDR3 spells CASSSQGAAGANVLTF. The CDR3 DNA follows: TGTGCCAGCAGTTCACAGGGGGCGGCGGGGGCCAACGTCCTGACTTTC.

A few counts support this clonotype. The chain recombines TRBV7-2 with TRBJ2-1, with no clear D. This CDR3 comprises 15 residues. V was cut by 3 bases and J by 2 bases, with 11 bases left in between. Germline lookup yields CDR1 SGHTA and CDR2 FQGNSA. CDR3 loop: CASSLELGTYNEQFF. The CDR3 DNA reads TGTGCCAGCAGCTTGGAACTGGGAACCTACAATGAGCAGTTCTTC.

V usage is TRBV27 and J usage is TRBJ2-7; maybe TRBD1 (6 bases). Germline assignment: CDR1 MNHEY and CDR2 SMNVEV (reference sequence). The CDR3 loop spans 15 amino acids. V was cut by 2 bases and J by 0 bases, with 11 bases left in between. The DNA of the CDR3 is TGTGCCAGCAGTTTAAGACAGGTCGGCTCCTACGAGCAGTACTTC. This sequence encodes CASSLRQVGSYEQYF.

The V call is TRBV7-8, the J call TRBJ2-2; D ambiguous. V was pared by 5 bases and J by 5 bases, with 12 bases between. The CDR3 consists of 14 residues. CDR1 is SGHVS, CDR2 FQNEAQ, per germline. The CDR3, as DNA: TGTGCCAGCAGCCCCTCCACACCAACCGGGGAGCTGTTTTTT. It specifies CASSPSTPTGELFF.

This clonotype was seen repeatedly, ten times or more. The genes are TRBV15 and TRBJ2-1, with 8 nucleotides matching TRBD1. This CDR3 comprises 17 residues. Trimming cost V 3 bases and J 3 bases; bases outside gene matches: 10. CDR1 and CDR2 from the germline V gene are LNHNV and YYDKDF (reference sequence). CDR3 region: CATSSFIPGGVYNEQFF. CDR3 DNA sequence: TGTGCCACCAGCAGCTTTATACCAGGGGGCGTCTACAATGAGCAGTTCTTC. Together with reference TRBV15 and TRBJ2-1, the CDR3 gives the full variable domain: DAMVIQNPRYQVTQFGKPVTLSCSQTLNHNVMYWYQQKSSQAPKLLFHYYDKDFNNEADTPDNFQSRRPNTSFCFLDIRSPGLGDTAMYLCATSSFIPGGVYNEQFFGPGTRLTVL.